The sequence of this T cell receptor beta chain was determined in a study of cytomegalovirus exposure and HLA in healthy donors (dated 2017 in TCRdb). Context from the whole study: According to an earlier analysis of a few hundred of the donors, 150 million to 200 million T cells yielded roughly 110 million unique TCR beta sequences and less than 300 Gb of sequence data. A later genetic analysis took genome-wide SNP genotypes for 398 of the 666 donors and used that subset as a discovery cohort. On average, roughly 240,000 unique TCR beta nucleotide sequences were sequenced per donor among 398 genotyped donors of the cohort, with 15% to 20% of those sequences being non-productive. Every discovery cohort repertoire had been produced on one sequencing platform. Four or five DR-DQ haplotypes were handled as single units for association and clustering because linkage in the cohort was strong. Among the approximately 400 genotyped donors, around 81% belonged to the genetic ancestry cluster associated with self-reported Caucasian donors. An earlier analysis of a few hundred of the donors applied high-throughput TCR beta sequencing to assess whether each TCR beta V gene segment acted as functional or pseudogenic. Typing coverage differed by locus: A, B, C, DRB1 and DQB1 were typed in roughly 629-640 donors, DQA1 in approximately 520, DPA1 in approximately 600, and DPB1 in 450 to 490. In a later analysis, previously published TCR beta repertoires from 600 to 850 donors were re-analyzed and high-resolution HLA genotyping was added so that TCR occurrence patterns could be studied. Both class I and class II loci were covered by HLA typing, at four-digit resolution. An early release covering roughly 600 HLA-typed donors comprised about 300 gigabases of sequencing data and around 80 million unique TCR sequences. The later analysis used no new phenotypic data to find candidate immune exposures, relying instead on TCR beta sequences and their occurrence across donors. Using immunosequencing, the study profiled T cell repertoires from about 620 subjects and related those repertoires to cytomegalovirus serostatus. The study aimed to test whether signatures of past pathogen exposure could be identified by cataloging public T cell receptors. To predict cytomegalovirus infection status, the study combined high-throughput TCR immunosequencing, statistical association of individual TCRs with disease status, and machine learning. Donor age, sex, ethnicity and CMV serostatus were compiled alongside the repertoire data. A separate validation cohort of over 95 different subjects was used in addition to the roughly 700-subject first cohort.

This clone appeared a few times. Its antigen target is currently unknown. Per-nucleotide qualities are absent, and no much larger clonotype sits a single base away. Receptor amplification or capture employed the immunoSEQ multiplex PCR assay. For the multiplex PCR, a mixture combining 60 forward primers for TCR Vbeta segments and 13 reverse primers for TCR Jbeta segments was used. Amplification of the CDR3 region of rearranged TCR beta genes was performed with a multiplex PCR assay on genomic DNA. The Illumina HiSeq System was used to sequence the amplified TCR beta libraries as 87-base-pair reads. Per the original workflow: Across the 700 or so repertoires, a later analysis counted around 80 million unique TCR beta chains, 9.5 million to 13 million of which were shared by at least two donors. Raw reads were error-corrected and collapsed into unique sequences by a nearest-neighbor algorithm in which closely related sequences were merged to remove PCR and sequencing errors. Alignment of CDR3 sequences to IMGT reference sequences was used to assign V, D and J gene segments. For a sequence to be retained, a match of at least six nucleotides was required to both a V gene segment and a J gene segment. Rearrangements were called productive when the CDR3 lacked stop codons and stayed in frame with V and J; all others were non-productive. CDR3 was defined according to IMGT convention as the region running from the second conserved V-encoded cysteine to the conserved J-encoded phenylalanine. Sequences without an unambiguous match to a single V gene segment were excluded from the earlier analysis of about 600 of the donors. An earlier analysis of over 450 of the donors classified V segments as functional when productive rearrangements were above 56.7% and as segregating when the standard deviation between donors was above 5%. A statistical classification framework was developed to diagnose cytomegalovirus status using the catalog of TCR beta chain sequences. In a later analysis, TCR nucleotide sequences were compared against IMGT/GENE-DB human TR gene sequences so that V and J genes could be assigned. A later analysis assigned CDR3 sequences and most-parsimonious VDJ recombination scenarios with the TCRdist pipeline. A later analysis defined each TCR beta chain by its CDR3 amino acid sequence plus V-gene family, and excluded reads lacking a unique V-gene family. A later analysis removed several hundred highly shared, low-generation-probability nucleotide sequences to deal with suspected cross-contamination and a sequencing artifact. A later analysis calculated a clonal expansion index for each public chain from normalized within-repertoire ranks of inferred template counts. A later analysis computed generation probabilities with a VDJ recombination model fitted to out-of-frame rearrangements, and checked the results against IGoR. In a later analysis, TCR-TCR, TCR-HLA and TCR-CMV co-occurrence was scored with hypergeometric tests, and a repertoire-size bias correction was applied to TCR pairs. False discovery rates were estimated in a later analysis by permuting HLA or CMV assignments 20 times. A later analysis grouped co-occurring TCRs with DBSCAN, adding TCRdist sequence similarity when clustering within HLA-allele-positive subsets. Repertoires with fewer than 30,000 or more than 120,000 public chains were left out of co-occurrence clustering, as were four to six repertoires with anomalous nucleotide sharing. Drawn from immuneACCESS, this table holds only the in-frame rearrangements with V and J called that TCRdb kept. Clones are partly lost; checked studies trace under half to an unresolved V gene and leave the rest unexplained. V and J calls and clone size come straight from that table; D and trimming were deduced from the DNA. The sample includes about 150,000 clones, with over 65% observed a single time. Approximately 13% of the sample rests with the top ten.

The cohort was made up of 500 to 850 healthy bone marrow donors. All cohort members were sampled while nominally healthy, although unrecorded immune exposures were likely present. The donor tested CMV seropositive and was one of the 289 seropositive cohort members. Each donor provided a peripheral blood sample, and peripheral blood mononuclear cells were used for TCR beta sequencing. The Qiagen DNeasy Blood Extraction Kit was used to extract genomic DNA from the blood cell samples. From the germline V gene, CDR1 is MNHEY and CDR2 is SVGAGI. V lost 5 bases and J lost 10 bases; the stretch between them is 15 bases long. CDR3 length: 13 amino acids, cysteine to phenylalanine. This entry keeps only the CDR3 DNA: 39 bases, framed from base 1. Findings and caveats that apply to the study as a whole: When HLA alleles, especially DR and DQ, strongly co-occurred, TCR associations were difficult to assign to individual alleles. Roughly uniform sequencing depth across donors was assumed in presence/absence analyses, although this assumption may not hold. In vitro tests confirmed that a few of the cytomegalovirus-associated TCR beta chains recognize cytomegalovirus antigens. It was suggested by the authors that the approach could potentially be generalized to other disease states and immunological phenotypes. Some IMGT-functional V segments, including TRBV6-2 and TRBV6-3, could not be told apart with the 87-base-pair reads, so those segments were excluded. In a later genetic analysis, fewer N-insertions in productive TCRs were reported among donors in an Asian-associated ancestry cluster than the approximately 710-donor mean. The classifier was reported to diagnose cytomegalovirus status with high specificity and sensitivity in both the original cohort and the validation cohort. Across donors, most TCR sequences were observed very rarely, whereas some public TCRs were present in many individuals. An association between a missense DCLRE1C variant and V-gene and J-gene trimming of TCR beta chains was found in a later genetic analysis and replicated in an independent cohort. In a later analysis, HLA-associated TCR beta chains showed more clonal expansion and lower generation probabilities than non-associated chains that were equally common. CMV serostatus was the only immune exposure information available for the cohort. At a false discovery rate of 0.05, a later analysis linked some 17,000 TCR beta sequences to specific HLA alleles. A later analysis found that most CMV-associated TCR beta chains appeared HLA-restricted, with HLA associations seemingly driven largely by CMV exposure. Linkage disequilibrium might explain the correlated functional status among segregating V segments, but an unknown experimental factor could not be excluded. Because HLA typing was missing for some donors at each locus, association tests included only the typed subset. A total of fewer than 200 TCR beta chains were listed by the study as associated with cytomegalovirus. In a later analysis, the rate of TCR association differed among HLA loci, with DRB1 alleles having the most associated TCRs and HLA-C alleles having the fewest. An earlier analysis of around 500 of the donors showed that most TCR beta V segments appeared in productive rearrangements either about 87% or about 30% of the time, which broadly matched IMGT annotations. A cluster of highly shared sequence variants was judged likely to be a technical artifact of the sequencing pipeline. Because counts were too low, roughly 16 rarely observed V segments, including chromosome 9 orphons, were excluded from the earlier analysis of about 500 of the donors. According to a later analysis, parvovirus B19, influenza, CMV and Epstein-Barr virus appeared linked to several top co-occurrence clusters. This cohort had only TCR beta chains sequenced, and the lack of alpha or paired-chain data limited which features could be detected. A further reported finding was that TCR beta sequences accurately predicted the HLA-A and HLA-B alleles for most subjects in the first cohort.

The clonotype was recovered from a man aged 35 to 55 in good health and CMV-seropositive. Sequences were obtained from PBMCs. The V and J segments used are TRBV6-5 and TRBJ2-1; the D gene is perhaps TRBD2, from 5 matching bases. The DNA sequence reads TGTGCCAGCAGTGGAGGCTTAAGAGGGGAGCAGTTCTTC. This encodes CASSGGLRGEQFF.